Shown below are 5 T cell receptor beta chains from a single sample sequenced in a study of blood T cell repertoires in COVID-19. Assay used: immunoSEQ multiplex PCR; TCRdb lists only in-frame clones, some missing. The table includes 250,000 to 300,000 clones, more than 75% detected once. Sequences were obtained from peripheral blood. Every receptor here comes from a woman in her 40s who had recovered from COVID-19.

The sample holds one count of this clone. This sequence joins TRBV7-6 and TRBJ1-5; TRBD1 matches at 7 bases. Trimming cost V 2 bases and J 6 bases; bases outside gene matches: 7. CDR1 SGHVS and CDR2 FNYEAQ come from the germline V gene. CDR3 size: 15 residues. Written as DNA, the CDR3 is TGTGCCAGCAGCTTACTTATAGGGGGCGGTCAGCCCCAGCATTTT. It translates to CASSLLIGGGQPQHF.

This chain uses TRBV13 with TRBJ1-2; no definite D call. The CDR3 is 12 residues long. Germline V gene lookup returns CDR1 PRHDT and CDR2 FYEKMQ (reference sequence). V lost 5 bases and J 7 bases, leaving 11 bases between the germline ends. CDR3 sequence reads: CASSPAGPGYTF. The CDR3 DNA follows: TGTGCCAGCAGCCCCGCTGGGCCTGGCTACACCTTC.

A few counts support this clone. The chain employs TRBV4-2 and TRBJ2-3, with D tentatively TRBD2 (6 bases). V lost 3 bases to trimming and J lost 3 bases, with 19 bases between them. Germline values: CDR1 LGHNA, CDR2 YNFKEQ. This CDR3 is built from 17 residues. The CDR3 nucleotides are TGTGCCAGCAGCCATTGGGGGGAGTGGGGGACGACAGATACGCAGTATTTT. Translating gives CASSHWGEWGTTDTQYF.

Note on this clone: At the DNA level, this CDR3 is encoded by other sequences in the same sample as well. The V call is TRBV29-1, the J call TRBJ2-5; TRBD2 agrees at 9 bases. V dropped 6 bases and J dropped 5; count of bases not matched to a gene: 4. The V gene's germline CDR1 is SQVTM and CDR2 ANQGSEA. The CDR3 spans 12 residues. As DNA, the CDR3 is TGCAGCGTGGCGGGAGGGCCGGAGACCCAGTACTTC. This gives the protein CSVAGGPETQYF.

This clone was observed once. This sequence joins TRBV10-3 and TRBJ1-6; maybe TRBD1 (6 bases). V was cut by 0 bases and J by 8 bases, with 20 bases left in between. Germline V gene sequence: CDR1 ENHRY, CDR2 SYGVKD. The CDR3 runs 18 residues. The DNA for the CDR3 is TGTGCCATCAGTGAGTCGGGGACATCCCGAGAAGGTGATTCACCCCTCCACTTT. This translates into CAISESGTSREGDSPLHF.